The clone carrying this T cell receptor beta chain was detected many times. Its cognate antigen is unknown. This sample stems from a study of CD8 T cells in ankylosing spondylitis. V lost 1 base to trimming and J lost 6 bases, with 3 bases between them. In germline, CDR1 is SGHDN, CDR2 FVKESK. The CDR3 runs 11 residues. Overall study results and limits: Among TCR beta sequences, a motif of under ten highly homologous variants appeared characteristic of ankylosing spondylitis blood. Researchers report that disease-linked clones proved CD8+ and relatively rare in peripheral blood. Reported data indicate significant enrichment of disease-linked clones within matched ankylosing spondylitis synovial fluid.

Library preparation for TCR beta used quantitative 5'-RACE with molecular barcodes. TCRdb reanalysed the 5' RACE reads using MiXCR and keeps one entry per CDR3 protein. The table lists roughly 300,000 distinct CDR3 sequences, less than 10% of them singletons, with about 15% in the top ten. This clonotype was sampled from a male donor with ankylosing spondylitis. The chain joins TRBV14 to TRBJ2-5; D unresolved. The sample taken for sequencing was blood, either unsorted or a sorted T cell fraction (not recorded which). Written as DNA, the CDR3 is TGTGCCAGCAGCCAAGCGCAGACCCAGTACTTC. Its translation is CASSQAQTQYF. The whole variable domain, remainder taken from reference TRBV14 and TRBJ2-5, is EAGVTQFPSHSVIEKGQTVTLRCDPISGHDNLYWYRRVMGKEIKFLLHFVKESKQDESGMPNNRFLAERTGGTYSTLKVQPAELEDSGVYFCASSQAQTQYFGPGTRLLVL.